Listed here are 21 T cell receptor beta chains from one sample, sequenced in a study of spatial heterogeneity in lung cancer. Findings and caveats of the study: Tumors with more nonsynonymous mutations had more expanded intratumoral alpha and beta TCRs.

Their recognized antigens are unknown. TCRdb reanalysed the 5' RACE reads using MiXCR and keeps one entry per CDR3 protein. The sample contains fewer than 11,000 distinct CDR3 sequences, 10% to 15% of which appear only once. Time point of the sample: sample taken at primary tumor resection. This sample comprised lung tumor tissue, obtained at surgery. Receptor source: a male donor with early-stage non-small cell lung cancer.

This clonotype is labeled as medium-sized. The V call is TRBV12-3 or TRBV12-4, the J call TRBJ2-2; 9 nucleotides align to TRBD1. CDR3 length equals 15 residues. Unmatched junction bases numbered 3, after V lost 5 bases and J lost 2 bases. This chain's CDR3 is CASSPDRGNTGELFF. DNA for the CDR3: TGTGCCAGCAGTCCGGACAGGGGAAACACCGGGGAGCTGTTTTTT.

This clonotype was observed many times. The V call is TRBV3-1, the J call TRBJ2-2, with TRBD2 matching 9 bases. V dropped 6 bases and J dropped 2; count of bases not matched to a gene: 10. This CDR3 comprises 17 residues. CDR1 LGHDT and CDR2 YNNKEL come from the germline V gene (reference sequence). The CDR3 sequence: CASSRAGGLINTGELFF. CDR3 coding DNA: TGTGCCAGCAGTCGAGCGGGAGGCCTCATAAACACCGGGGAGCTGTTTTTT.

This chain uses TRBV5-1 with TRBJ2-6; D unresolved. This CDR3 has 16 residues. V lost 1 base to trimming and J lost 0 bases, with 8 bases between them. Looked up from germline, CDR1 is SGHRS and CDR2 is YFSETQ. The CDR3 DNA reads TGCGCCAGCAGCTTGTTGGTCGACTCTGGGGCCAACGTCCTGACTTTC. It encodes CASSLLVDSGANVLTF.

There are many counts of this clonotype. The CDR3 nucleotides read TGTGCCAGCAGCTTAACCTTCGGACTAGCGGCTTCTCTAGGTGGAGGGGAGCTGTTTTTT. Translated, it gives CASSLTFGLAASLGGGELFF. V is TRBV7-8 and J is TRBJ2-2; 10 bases line up with TRBD2. Trimming at V came to 2 bases and at J to 8 bases, leaving 20 bases not matched to a gene. Germline CDR1 is SGHVS and CDR2 is FQNEAQ. This CDR3 spans 20 amino acids.

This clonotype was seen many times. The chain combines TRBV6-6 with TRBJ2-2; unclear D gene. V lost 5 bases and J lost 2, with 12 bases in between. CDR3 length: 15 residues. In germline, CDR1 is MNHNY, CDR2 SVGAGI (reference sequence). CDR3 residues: CASSRGPANTGELFF. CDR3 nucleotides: TGTGCCAGCAGTCGAGGTCCAGCCAACACCGGGGAGCTGTTTTTT.

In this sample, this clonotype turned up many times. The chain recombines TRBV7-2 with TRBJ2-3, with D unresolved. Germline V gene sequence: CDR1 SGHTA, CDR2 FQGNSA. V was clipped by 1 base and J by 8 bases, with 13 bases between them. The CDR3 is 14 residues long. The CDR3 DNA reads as TGTGCCAGCAGCTTAGAGGCGACCCACGGTACGCAGTATTTT. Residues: CASSLEATHGTQYF.

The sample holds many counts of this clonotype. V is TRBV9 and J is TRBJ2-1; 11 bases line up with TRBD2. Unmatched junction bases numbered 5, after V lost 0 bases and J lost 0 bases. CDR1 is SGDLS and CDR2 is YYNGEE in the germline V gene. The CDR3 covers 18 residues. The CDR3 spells CASSVGLAGTSSYNEQFF. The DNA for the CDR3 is TGTGCCAGCAGCGTAGGACTAGCGGGGACTAGCTCCTACAATGAGCAGTTCTTC.

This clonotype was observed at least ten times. The CDR3 sequence is CSASPPGRGTEAFF. CDR3 coding DNA: TGCAGTGCTAGCCCCCCTGGACGGGGCACTGAAGCTTTCTTT. V usage is TRBV20-1 and J usage is TRBJ1-1; unclear D gene. The CDR3 runs to 14 residues. Germline V lookup: CDR1 DFQATT, CDR2 SNEGSKA (reference sequence). Trimming pared 3 bases from V and 4 bases from J, leaving 15 bases between.

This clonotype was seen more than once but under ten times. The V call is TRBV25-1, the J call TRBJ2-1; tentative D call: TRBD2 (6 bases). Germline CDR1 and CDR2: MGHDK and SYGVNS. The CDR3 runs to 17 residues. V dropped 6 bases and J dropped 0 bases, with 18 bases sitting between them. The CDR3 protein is CASSTEAGYSSYNEQFF. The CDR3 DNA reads TGTGCCAGCAGCACCGAAGCGGGCTATTCCTCCTACAATGAGCAGTTCTTC.

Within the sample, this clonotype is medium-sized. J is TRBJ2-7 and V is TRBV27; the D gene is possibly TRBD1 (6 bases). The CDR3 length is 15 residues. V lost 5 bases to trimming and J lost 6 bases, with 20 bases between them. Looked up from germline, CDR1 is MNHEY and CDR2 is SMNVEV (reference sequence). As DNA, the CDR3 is TGTGCCAGCAGTGCGATCCAGGACAGTCGAGGCGAGCAGTACTTC. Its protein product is CASSAIQDSRGEQYF.

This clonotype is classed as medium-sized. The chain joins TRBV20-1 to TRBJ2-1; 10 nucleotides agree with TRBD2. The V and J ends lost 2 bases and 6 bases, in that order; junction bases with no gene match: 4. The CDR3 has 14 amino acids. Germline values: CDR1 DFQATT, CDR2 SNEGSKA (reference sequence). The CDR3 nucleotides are TGCAGTGCTAGACTAGCGGGAGTTCGCAATGAGCAGTTCTTC. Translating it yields CSARLAGVRNEQFF.

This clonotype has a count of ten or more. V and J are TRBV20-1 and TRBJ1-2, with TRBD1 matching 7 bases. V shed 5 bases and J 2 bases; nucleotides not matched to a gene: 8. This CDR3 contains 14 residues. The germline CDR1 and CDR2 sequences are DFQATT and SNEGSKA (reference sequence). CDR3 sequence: CSAYRTGVNYGYTF. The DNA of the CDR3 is TGCAGTGCTTATCGGACAGGTGTCAACTATGGCTACACCTTC.

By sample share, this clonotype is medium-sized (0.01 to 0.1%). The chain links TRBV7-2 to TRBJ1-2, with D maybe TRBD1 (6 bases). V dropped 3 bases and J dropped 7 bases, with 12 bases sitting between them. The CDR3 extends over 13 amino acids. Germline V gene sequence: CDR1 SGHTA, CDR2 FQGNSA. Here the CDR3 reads CASSFGQGPGYTF. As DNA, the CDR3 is TGTGCCAGCAGCTTTGGGCAGGGGCCTGGCTACACCTTC.

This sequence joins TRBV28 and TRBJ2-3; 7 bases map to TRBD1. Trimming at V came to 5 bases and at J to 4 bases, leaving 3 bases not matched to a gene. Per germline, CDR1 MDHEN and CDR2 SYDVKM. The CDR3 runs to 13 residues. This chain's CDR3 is CASSPQGADTQYF. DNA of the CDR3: TGTGCCAGCAGTCCCCAGGGGGCAGATACGCAGTATTTT.

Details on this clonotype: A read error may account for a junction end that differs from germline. CDR3 amino acids: CTISERGQGISEQYF. The DNA of the CDR3 is TGTACCATCAGTGAAAGGGGACAGGGTATTTCAGAGCAGTACTTC. The chain joins TRBV10-3 to TRBJ2-7; 9 nucleotides match TRBD1. This CDR3 region has 15 residues. The V gene's germline CDR1 is ENHRY and CDR2 SYGVKD.

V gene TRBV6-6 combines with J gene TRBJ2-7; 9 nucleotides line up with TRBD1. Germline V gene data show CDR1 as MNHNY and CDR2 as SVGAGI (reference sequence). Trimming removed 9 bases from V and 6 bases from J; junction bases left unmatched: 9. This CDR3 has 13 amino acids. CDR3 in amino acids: CASRPGQGIEQYF. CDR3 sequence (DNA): TGTGCCAGTAGACCGGGACAGGGTATCGAGCAGTACTTC.

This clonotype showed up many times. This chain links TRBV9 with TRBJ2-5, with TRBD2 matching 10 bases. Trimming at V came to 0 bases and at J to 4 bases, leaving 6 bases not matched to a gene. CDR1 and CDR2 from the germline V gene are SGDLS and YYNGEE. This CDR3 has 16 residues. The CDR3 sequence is CASSVGKREGGETQYF. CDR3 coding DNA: TGTGCCAGCAGCGTAGGGAAGCGGGAGGGGGGAGAGACCCAGTACTTC.

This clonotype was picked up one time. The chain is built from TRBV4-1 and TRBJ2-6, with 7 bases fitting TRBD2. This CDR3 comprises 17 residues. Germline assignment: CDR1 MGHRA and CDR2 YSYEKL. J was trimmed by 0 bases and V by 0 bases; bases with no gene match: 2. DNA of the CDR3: TGCGCCAGCAGCCAAGAGCGCGGGGGCTCTGGGGCCAACGTCCTGACTTTC. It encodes CASSQERGGSGANVLTF.

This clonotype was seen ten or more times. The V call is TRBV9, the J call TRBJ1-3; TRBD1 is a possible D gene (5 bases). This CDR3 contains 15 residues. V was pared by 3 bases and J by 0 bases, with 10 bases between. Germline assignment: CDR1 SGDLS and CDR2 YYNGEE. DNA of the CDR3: TGTGCCAGCAGCGCGGACACTTTCTCTGGAAACACCATATATTTT. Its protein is CASSADTFSGNTIYF.

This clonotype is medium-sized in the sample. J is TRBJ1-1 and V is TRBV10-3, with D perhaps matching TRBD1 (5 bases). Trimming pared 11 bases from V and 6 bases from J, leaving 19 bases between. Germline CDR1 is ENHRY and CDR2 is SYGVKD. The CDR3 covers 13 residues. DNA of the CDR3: TGTGCCTCCTCCCGGGGGGAAGGCGCTGAAGCTTTCTTT. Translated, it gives CASSRGEGAEAFF.

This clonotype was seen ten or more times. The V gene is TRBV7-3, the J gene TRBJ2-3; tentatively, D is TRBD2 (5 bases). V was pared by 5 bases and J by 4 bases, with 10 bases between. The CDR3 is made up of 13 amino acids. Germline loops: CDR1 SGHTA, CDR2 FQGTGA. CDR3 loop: CASSPASSDTQYF. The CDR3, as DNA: TGTGCCAGCAGCCCGGCTAGCTCAGATACGCAGTATTTT.